The clone carrying this T cell receptor (beta chain) was counted only a few times. Germline V gene sequence: CDR1 MDHEN, CDR2 SYDVKM. The CDR3 runs 12 residues. V was cut by 9 bases and J by 6 bases, with 13 bases left in between. Unique molecular identifiers were built into the TCRbeta library. MiXCR, run by TCRdb on the PCR reads, gives a single entry per CDR3 protein. This table holds a few hundred thousand distinct CDR3 sequences, more than 20% found once. These data are taken from a study of T-cell reconstitution after alpha-beta-depleted transplantation in children. Source: PBMCs, taken before TCRalphabeta/CD19-depleted stem cell transplant. This TCR was recovered from a boy less than two years old with Wiskott-Aldrich syndrome, due to receive a stem cell transplant. The chain recombines TRBV28 with TRBJ2-3; a weak D match, TRBD2 (5 bases). CDR3 in DNA: TGTGCCAGTTTGCTTTTAGCGGATACGCAGTATTTT. Translating it yields CASLLLADTQYF.